One TCR beta chain is described in this entry. This clone appeared once. Its binding antigen is unknown. The sample holds no much larger clone one base away, and base qualities are not on file. The trial excluded patients who had a history of autoimmune disease or were on systemic immunosuppression. Peripheral blood for TCR sequencing was collected from all dose cohorts at baseline, on cycle 4 day 1, and on cycle 7 day 1. Samples came from an open-label, multicenter, first-in-human phase I dose-escalation trial of ivuxolimab. Adults with locally advanced or metastatic melanoma, renal cell, hepatocellular, or head and neck squamous cell carcinoma were enrolled in the trial. CD4+ and CD8+ T cells were sorted separately from peripheral blood before TCR sequencing. The sample originates from a study of OX40 agonist ivuxolimab in advanced cancers. At the level of the whole study: Ivuxolimab was an agonistic, fully human IgG2 monoclonal antibody directed against OX40 (CD134), a costimulatory receptor. Intravenous ivuxolimab was administered to patients every 2 weeks at six dose levels: 0.01, 0.1, 0.3, 1.5, 3 and 10 mg/kg. Of the approximately 53 patients in dose escalation, about 19 had hepatocellular carcinoma, about 15 had melanoma, 9 had renal cell carcinoma and 9 had head and neck cancer. A male proportion of roughly 80% and a mean age of 60 years, ranging from 23 to 79, were recorded for the dose-escalation cohort. Partial responses occurred in three dose-escalation patients: two with cutaneous melanoma and one with hepatocellular carcinoma. The paper covers the monotherapy dose-escalation part of the phase I ivuxolimab trial, which included N ≈ 54 patients. Peripheral TCRbeta sequencing was intended to test whether TCR sequence diversity was altered and clonal T-cell expansion was caused by ivuxolimab. Prior anti-PD-1, anti-PD-L1 or anti-CTLA-4 therapy was permitted, and 40% of dose-escalation patients had received checkpoint inhibitors.

Findings and caveats that apply to the study as a whole: Low levels of normalized T-cell clonal expansion were also shown by some nonresponding patients. Clonal expansion of both CD4+ and CD8+ blood T cells was observed from baseline to week 6 at doses 0.1 to 3.0 mg/kg. After ivuxolimab, CD8+ T cells had more expanded clones than CD4+ T cells on average. In partial responders in the 0.1-3.0 mg/kg groups, normalized peripheral clonal expansion was found to be among the lowest, especially among CD8+ T cells. Antigen specificity was not determined for the clonally expanded peripheral T cells.

For sequencing of the TCRbeta CDR3 region, genomic DNA was extracted from the sorted cells. The immunoSEQ Assay was used for sequencing of TCRbeta CDR3 regions. TCRdb took over this immuneACCESS table, retaining in-frame rearrangements with V and J assigned. Such tables are incomplete; in checked studies, under half of the missing clones stem from an unresolved V gene, and the remainder is unexplained. Here the sample has fewer than 80,000 clones; just over 85% occur a single time. Under 0.75% of the sample comes from the top ten. CDR3 length: 16 amino acids, cysteine to phenylalanine. Of the read, only the CDR3 DNA is kept; its 48 bases are in frame from base 1. Relative to germline, V is 0 bases shorter and J is 0 bases shorter, with 12 bases between their ends. Per the germline V gene (reference sequence), MNHNY is the CDR1 and SVGAGI is the CDR2.

The chain joins TRBV6-6 to TRBJ2-7, with the D gene too uncertain to name. This clonotype was obtained from an adult with an advanced solid tumor such as melanoma, head and neck, liver or kidney cancer. The sequences come from CD4+ or CD8+ T cells sorted from blood, collected in a trial of the OX40 agonist ivuxolimab. The CDR3 in this case is CASSYSARRSSYEQYF. The sequenced DNA is TGTGCCAGCAGTTACTCGGCCAGGCGTAGCTCCTACGAGCAGTACTTC.